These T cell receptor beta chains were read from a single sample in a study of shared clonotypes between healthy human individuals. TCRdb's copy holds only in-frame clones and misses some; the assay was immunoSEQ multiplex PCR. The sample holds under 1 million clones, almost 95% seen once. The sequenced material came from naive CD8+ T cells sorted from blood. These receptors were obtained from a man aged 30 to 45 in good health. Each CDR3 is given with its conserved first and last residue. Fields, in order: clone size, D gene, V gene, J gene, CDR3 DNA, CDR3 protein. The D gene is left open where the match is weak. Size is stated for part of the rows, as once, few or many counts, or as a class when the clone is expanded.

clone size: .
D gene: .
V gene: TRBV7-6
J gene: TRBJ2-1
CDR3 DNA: TGTGCCAGCAGCTCCCGACCCTACGGAAATGAGCAGTTCTTC
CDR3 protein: CASSSRPYGNEQFF

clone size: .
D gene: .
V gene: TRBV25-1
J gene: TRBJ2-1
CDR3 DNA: TGTGCCAGCAGTGAATACGTCAACCGGGGAAGCTCCTACAATGAGCAGTTCTTC
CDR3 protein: CASSEYVNRGSSYNEQFF

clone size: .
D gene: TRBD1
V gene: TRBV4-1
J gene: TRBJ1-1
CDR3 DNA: TGCGCCAGCAGCCTTGAGGGACAGAGCAACACTGAAGCTTTCTTT
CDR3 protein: CASSLEGQSNTEAFF

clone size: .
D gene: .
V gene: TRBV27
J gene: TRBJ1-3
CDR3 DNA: TGTGCCAGCAGTTACGGCGGGGGAACTGGAAACACCATATATTTT
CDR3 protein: CASSYGGGTGNTIYF

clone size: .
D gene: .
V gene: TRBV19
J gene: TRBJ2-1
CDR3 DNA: TGTGCCAGTAGTCTCTCCCGCGTCAGTGAGCAGTTCTTC
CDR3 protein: CASSLSRVSEQFF

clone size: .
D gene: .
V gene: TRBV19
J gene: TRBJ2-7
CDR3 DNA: TGTGCCAGTAGTATAGCTATCACAACCGGTAGCGAGCAGTACTTC
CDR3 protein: CASSIAITTGSEQYF

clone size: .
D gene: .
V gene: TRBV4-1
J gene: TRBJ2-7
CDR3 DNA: TGCGCCAGCAGCCAAGCAGGGCAGGTCTACGAGCAGTACTTC
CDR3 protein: CASSQAGQVYEQYF

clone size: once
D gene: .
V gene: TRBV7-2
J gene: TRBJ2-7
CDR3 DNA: TGTGCCAGCAGCCCCCGGGACCACTACGAGCAGTACTTC
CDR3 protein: CASSPRDHYEQYF

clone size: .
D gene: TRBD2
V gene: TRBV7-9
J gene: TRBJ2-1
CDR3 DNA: TGTGCCAGCAGCCATAGCGGGAACTCCTACAATGAGCAGTTCTTC
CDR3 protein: CASSHSGNSYNEQFF

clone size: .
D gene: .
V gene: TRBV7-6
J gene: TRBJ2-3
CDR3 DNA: TGTGCCAGCAGCCCCGGGTTGGCGAGGGACCCCACAGATACGCAGTATTTT
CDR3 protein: CASSPGLARDPTDTQYF

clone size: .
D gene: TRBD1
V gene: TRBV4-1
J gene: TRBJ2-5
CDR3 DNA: TGCGCCAGCGATCAGGGGGCAGGGGTAGGGGAGACCCAGTACTTC
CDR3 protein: CASDQGAGVGETQYF

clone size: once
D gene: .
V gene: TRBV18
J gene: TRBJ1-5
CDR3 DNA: TGTGCCAGCTCACTTACAGGGATCAATCAGCCCCAGCATTTT
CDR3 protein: CASSLTGINQPQHF

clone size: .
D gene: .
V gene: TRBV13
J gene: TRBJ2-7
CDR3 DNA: TGTGCCAGCAGCTTTCAACTAGCTCGCTACGAGCAGTACTTC
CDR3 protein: CASSFQLARYEQYF